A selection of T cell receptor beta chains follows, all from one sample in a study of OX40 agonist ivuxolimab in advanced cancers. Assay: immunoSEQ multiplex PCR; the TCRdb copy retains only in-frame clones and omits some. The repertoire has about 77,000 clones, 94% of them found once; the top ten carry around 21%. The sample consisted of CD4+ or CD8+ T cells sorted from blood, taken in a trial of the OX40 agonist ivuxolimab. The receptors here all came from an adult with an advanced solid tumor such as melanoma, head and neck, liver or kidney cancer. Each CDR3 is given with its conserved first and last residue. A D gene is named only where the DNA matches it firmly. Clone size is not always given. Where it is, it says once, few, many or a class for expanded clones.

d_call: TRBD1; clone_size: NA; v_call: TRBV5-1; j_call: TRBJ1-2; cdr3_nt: TGCGCCAGCAGCAAAGAGGGGACAGGGCCCTCTGGCTATGGCTACACCTTC; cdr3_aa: CASSKEGTGPSGYGYTF
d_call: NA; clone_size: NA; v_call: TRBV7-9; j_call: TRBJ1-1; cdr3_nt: TGTGCCAGCACCCAATGGGGGCACATGAACACTGAAGCTTTCTTT; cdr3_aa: CASTQWGHMNTEAFF
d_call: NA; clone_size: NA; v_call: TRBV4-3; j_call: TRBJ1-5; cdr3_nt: TGCGCCAGCAGCCAAGATGTTATAACAGAGGGACCAAATCAGCCCCAGCATTTT; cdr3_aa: CASSQDVITEGPNQPQHF
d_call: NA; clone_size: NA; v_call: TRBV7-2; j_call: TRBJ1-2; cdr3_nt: TGTGCCAGCAGCACCGTCCCCGGGGGTAACTATGGCTACACCTTC; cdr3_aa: CASSTVPGGNYGYTF
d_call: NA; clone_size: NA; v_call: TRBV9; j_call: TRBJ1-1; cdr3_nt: TGTGCCAGCAGCGTAGGAAGGAGGGACACTGAAGCTTTCTTT; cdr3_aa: CASSVGRRDTEAFF
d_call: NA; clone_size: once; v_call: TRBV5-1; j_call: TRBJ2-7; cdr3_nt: TGCGCCAGCAGCCCGACAGGTTTGCACTACGAGCAGTACTTC; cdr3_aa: CASSPTGLHYEQYF
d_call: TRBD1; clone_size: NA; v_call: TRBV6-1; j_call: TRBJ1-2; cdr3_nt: TGTGCCAGCAGTAGAGACAGGGACGGCTATGGCTACACCTTC; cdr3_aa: CASSRDRDGYGYTF
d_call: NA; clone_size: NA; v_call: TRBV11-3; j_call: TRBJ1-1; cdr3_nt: TGTGCCAGCAGCCCGCTCCAGGGCCCGAACACTGAAGCTTTCTTT; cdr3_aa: CASSPLQGPNTEAFF
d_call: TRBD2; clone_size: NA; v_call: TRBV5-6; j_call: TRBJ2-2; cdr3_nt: TGTGCCAGCAGCTTCCCAGCGGGGGGGAACACCGGGGAGCTGTTTTTT; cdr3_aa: CASSFPAGGNTGELFF
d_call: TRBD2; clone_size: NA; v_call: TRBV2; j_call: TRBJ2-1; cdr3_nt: TGTGCCAGCAGTGGGACTAGCGGGATCTACGAGCAGTTCTTC; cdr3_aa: CASSGTSGIYEQFF
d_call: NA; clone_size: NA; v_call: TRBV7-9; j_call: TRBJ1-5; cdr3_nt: TGTGCCAGCAGCTCTTTTGGCAATAGCAATCAGCCCCAGCATTTT; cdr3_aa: CASSSFGNSNQPQHF
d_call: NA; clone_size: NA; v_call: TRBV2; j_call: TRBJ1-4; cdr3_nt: TGTGCCAGCAGTCCACAAACGAAACCCAATGAAAAACTGTTTTTT; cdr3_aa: CASSPQTKPNEKLFF
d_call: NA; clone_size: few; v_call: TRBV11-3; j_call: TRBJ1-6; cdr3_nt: TGTGCCAGCAGCGAAGGCAATTCACCCCTCCACTTT; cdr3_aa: CASSEGNSPLHF
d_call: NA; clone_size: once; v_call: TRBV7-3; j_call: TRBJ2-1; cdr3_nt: TGTGCCAGCAGCTTAGCGGAAGGGCTGGGCAATGAGCAGTTCTTC; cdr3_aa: CASSLAEGLGNEQFF
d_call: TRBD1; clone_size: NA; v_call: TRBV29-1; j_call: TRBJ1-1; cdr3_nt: TGCAGCGCCGACAGGGCCAGGGGGAATGAAGCTTTCTTT; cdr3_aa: CSADRARGNEAFF
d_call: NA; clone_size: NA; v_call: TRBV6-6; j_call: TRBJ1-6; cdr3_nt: TGTGCTAGCCAGATGCTTGCCTATAATTCACCCCTCCACTTT; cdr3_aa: CASQMLAYNSPLHF
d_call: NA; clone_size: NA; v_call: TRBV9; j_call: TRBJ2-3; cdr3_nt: TGTGCCAGCAGCGTAGGAGGTAGCACAGATACGCAGTATTTT; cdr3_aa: CASSVGGSTDTQYF
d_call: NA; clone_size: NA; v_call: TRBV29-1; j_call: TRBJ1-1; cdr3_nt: TGCAGCGGGCGACAGGAGAACACTGAAGCTTTCTTT; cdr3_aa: CSGRQENTEAFF
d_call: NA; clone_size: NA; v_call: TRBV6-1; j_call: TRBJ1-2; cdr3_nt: TGTGCCAGCAGTTCCGACATATTCTATGGCTACACCTTC; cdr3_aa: CASSSDIFYGYTF
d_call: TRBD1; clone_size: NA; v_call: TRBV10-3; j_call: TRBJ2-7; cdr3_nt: TGTGCCGCGGATGGACAGGGGAACGAGCAGTACTTC; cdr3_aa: CAADGQGNEQYF
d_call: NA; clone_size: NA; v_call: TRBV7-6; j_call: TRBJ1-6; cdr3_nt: TGTGCCAGCAGCTTGGGGTTGGAGGGAAATTCACCCCTCCACTTT; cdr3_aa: CASSLGLEGNSPLHF
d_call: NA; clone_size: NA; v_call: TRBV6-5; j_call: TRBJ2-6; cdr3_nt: TGTGCCAGCAGTTACTCGCCGGGGGCCAACGTCCTGACTTTC; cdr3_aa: CASSYSPGANVLTF
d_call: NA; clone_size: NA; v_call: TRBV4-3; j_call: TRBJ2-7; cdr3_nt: TGCGCCAGCAGCCAAGGGCTCCGGGGAGTCAACGAGCAGTACTTC; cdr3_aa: CASSQGLRGVNEQYF
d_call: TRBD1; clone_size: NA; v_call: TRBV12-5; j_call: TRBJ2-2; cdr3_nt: TGTGCTAGTGGTTTGGGACAGGGGAACACCGGGGAGCTGTTTTTT; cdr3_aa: CASGLGQGNTGELFF
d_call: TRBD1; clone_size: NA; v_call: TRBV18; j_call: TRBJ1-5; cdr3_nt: TGTGCCAGCTCACCACAGCGGCAGGGGGTTCGCAATCAGCCCCAGCATTTT; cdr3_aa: CASSPQRQGVRNQPQHF
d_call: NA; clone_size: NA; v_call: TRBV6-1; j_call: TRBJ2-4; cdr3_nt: TGTGCCAGCAGTGAAGCGAGAGAAATGGACTTC; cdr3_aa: CASSEAREMDF
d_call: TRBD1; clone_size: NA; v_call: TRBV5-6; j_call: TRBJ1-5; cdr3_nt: TGTGCCAGCAGCTTCGGAACAGGGGGTCAGCCCCAGCATTTT; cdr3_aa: CASSFGTGGQPQHF
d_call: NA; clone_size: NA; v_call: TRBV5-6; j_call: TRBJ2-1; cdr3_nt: TGTGCCAGCAGCTTCGTTCCGGGGGTCAATGAGCAGTTCTTC; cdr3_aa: CASSFVPGVNEQFF
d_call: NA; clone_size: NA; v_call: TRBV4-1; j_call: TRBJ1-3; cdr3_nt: TGCGCCAGCAGCCAAGTCCCCACGACGGGATTCTCTGGAAACACCATATATTTT; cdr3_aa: CASSQVPTTGFSGNTIYF
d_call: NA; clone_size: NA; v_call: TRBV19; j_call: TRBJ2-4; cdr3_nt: TGTGCCAGTACTCCCGGGTTATATCCGGGGGCCAAAAACATTCAGTACTTC; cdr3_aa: CASTPGLYPGAKNIQYF
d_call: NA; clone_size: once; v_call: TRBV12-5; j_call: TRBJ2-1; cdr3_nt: TGTGCTAGTGGTTTGGTAATTGCGGGGAATGAGCAGTTCTTC; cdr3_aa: CASGLVIAGNEQFF
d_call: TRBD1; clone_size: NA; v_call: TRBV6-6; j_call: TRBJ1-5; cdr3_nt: TGTGCCAGCAGTTACTTAGGGGGCAGGCAGCCCCAGCATTTT; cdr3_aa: CASSYLGGRQPQHF
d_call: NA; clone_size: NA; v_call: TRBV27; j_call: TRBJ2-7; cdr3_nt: TGTGCCAGCAGTCTATCCGGACTTGTTTTCTACGAGCAGTACTTC; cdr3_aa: CASSLSGLVFYEQYF
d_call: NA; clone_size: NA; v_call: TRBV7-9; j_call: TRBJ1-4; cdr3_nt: TGTGCCAGCAGCTTAGAGGAAGGGGGAAAACTGTTTTTT; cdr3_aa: CASSLEEGGKLFF
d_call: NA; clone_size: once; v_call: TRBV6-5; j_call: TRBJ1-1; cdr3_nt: TGTGCCAGCACCTTAGCCGGGACGCCGAACACTGAAGCTTTCTTT; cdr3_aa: CASTLAGTPNTEAFF
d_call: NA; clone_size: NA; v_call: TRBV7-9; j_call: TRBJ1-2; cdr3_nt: TGTGCCATTCAACTGACGGTGTCCACGCCACGAAAATATGGCTACACCTTC; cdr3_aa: CAIQLTVSTPRKYGYTF
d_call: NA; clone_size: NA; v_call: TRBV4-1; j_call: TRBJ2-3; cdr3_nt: TGCGCCAGCAGCCAAGTAGGGGACAGCACAGATACGCAGTATTTT; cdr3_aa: CASSQVGDSTDTQYF
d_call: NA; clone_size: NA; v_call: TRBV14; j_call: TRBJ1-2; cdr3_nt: TGTGCCAGCAGCCCAACCCTGGGCATTAACTATGGCTACACCTTC; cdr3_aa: CASSPTLGINYGYTF
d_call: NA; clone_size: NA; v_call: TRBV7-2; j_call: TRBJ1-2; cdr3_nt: TGTGCCAGCAGCTTAGGTCCCACAGGGTTCTATGGCTACACCTTC; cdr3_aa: CASSLGPTGFYGYTF
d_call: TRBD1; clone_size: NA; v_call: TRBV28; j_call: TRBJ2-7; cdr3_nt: TGTGCCAGCAGCCCTCTCCCGGGACAGGGGGCCTTCGGACTAGCGGATAGCTCCTACGAGCAGTACTTC; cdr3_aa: CASSPLPGQGAFGLADSSYEQYF
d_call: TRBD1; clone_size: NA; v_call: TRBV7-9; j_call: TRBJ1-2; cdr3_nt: TGTGCCAGCAGCCCGACGACAGGGAACTATGGCTACACCTTC; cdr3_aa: CASSPTTGNYGYTF
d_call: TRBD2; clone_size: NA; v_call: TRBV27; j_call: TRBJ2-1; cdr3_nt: TGTGCCAGCGTAACTAGCGGGACATCACATGAGCAGTTCTTC; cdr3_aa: CASVTSGTSHEQFF
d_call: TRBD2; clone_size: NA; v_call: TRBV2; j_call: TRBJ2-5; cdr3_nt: TGTGCCAGCAGGCTCAGGACTAGCGGGGTGGAGACCCAGTACTTC; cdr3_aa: CASRLRTSGVETQYF
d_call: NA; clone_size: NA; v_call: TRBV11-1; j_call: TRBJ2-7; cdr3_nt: TGTGCCAGCAGCCGCCGGGACTCTACCTACGAGCAGTACTTC; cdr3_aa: CASSRRDSTYEQYF
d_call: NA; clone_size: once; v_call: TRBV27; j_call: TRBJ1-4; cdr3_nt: TGTGCCAGCAGGGACATCTCAACTAATGAAAAACTGTTTTTT; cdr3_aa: CASRDISTNEKLFF
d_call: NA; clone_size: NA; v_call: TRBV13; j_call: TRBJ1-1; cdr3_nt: TGTGCCAGCAGCTCCGGGGCCTTAAACACTGAAGCTTTCTTT; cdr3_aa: CASSSGALNTEAFF
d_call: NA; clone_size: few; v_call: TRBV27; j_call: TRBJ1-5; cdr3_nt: TGTGCCAGCAGTCTGGCGCCGGGAGGAGATCAGCCCCAGCATTTT; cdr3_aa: CASSLAPGGDQPQHF
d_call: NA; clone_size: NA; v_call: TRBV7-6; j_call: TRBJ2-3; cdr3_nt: TGTGCCAGCAGCCCAGGGGGCACAGATACGCAGTATTTT; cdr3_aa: CASSPGGTDTQYF
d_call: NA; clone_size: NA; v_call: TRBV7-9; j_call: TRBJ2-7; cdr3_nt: TGTGCCAGCAGCCCCGCAGGGAGTCGCTACGAGCAGTACTTC; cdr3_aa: CASSPAGSRYEQYF
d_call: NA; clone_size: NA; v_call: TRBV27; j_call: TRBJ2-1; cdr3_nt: TGTGCCAGCAGTTTAAGGGGGAGGGAGGATGAGCAGTTCTTC; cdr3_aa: CASSLRGREDEQFF
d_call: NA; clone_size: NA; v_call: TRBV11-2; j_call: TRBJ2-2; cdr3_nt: TGTGCCAGCAGCCTAGGGACCGGGGAGCTGAACACCGGGGAGCTGTTTTTT; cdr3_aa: CASSLGTGELNTGELFF
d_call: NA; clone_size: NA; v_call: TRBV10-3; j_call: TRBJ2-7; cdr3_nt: TGTGCCAGCAGTGGGTCTGATGCGCGCGGCTACGAGCAGTACTTC; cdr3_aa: CASSGSDARGYEQYF
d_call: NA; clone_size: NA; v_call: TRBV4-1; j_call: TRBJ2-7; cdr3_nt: TGCGCCAGCAGCCAAGGGGCTGGGGGCGCGTACGAGCAGTACTTC; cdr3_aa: CASSQGAGGAYEQYF
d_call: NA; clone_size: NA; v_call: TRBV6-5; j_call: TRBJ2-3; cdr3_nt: TGTGCCAGCAGCTCTCAGCGGGCTAGCACAGATACGCAGTATTTT; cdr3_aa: CASSSQRASTDTQYF
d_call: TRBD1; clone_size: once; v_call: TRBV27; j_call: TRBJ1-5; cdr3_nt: TGTGCCAGCGGCTCCAGGGGGGGGAGCAATCAGCCCCAGCATTTT; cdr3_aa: CASGSRGGSNQPQHF
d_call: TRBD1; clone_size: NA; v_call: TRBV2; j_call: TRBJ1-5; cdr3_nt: TGTGCCAGCAGTACGTACCGGGACAGAGAGGATCAGCCCCAGCATTTT; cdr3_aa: CASSTYRDREDQPQHF
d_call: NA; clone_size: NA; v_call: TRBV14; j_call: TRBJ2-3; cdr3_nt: TGTGCCAGCAGCCTGGTGGACGATACGCAGTATTTT; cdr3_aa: CASSLVDDTQYF
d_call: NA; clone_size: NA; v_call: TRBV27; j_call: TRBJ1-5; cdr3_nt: TGTGCCAGCAGTTTCGGGGCCCCCGGGGAAAGCCAGCCCCAGCATTTT; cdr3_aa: CASSFGAPGESQPQHF